One and the same sample provided the 19 T cell receptor beta chains below, sequenced in a study of blood T cell repertoires in COVID-19. The repertoire was sequenced with immunoSEQ multiplex PCR; TCRdb's copy has only in-frame clones and lacks some. The table shows 68,000 or so clones, with over 75% occurring only once. Sample: peripheral blood. The receptors shown here come from a man in his sixties or seventies with active or convalescent COVID-19.

The chain combines TRBV3-1 (or the pseudogene TRBV3-2) with TRBJ2-2; no definite D call. Trimming took off 0 bases at V and 7 bases at J, with 6 bases between the two ends. The CDR3 spans 13 residues. Germline-derived CDR1 and CDR2 are LGHDT and YNNKEL (reference sequence). The CDR3 coding sequence is TGTGCCAGCAGCCAAGATCGGGTCGGGGAGCTGTTTTTT. It yields the protein CASSQDRVGELFF.

As DNA, the CDR3 is TGTGCCGCCGGGGGGATGACTAATGAAAAACTGTTTTTT. Encoded protein: CAAGGMTNEKLFF. The chain has TRBV28 and TRBJ1-4; D is possibly TRBD1 (5 bases). This CDR3 spans 13 amino acids. V shed 11 bases and J shed 2 bases, with 12 bases lying between them. CDR1 is MDHEN, CDR2 SYDVKM, per germline.

The chain recombines TRBV29-1 with TRBJ2-3; D is possibly TRBD1 (6 bases). Looked up from germline, CDR1 is SQVTM and CDR2 is ANQGSEA. The CDR3 covers 13 residues. Trimming pared 7 bases from V and 3 bases from J, leaving 14 bases between. CDR3 in amino acids: CSDIQGVTDTQYF. CDR3 DNA sequence: TGCAGCGATATACAGGGAGTTACAGATACGCAGTATTTT.

The rearrangement joins TRBV3-1 (or the pseudogene TRBV3-2) to TRBJ2-7; possible D gene TRBD2, 6 bases. Trimming stripped 3 bases from V and 2 bases from J, with 11 bases between. The CDR3 loop spans 14 amino acids. Germline V CDR1 and CDR2: LGHDT, YNNKEL (reference sequence). The CDR3 here is CASSHLGGPYEQYF. The CDR3 nucleotides read TGTGCCAGCAGCCACTTGGGAGGCCCCTACGAGCAGTACTTC.

The rearrangement uses TRBV6-6 and TRBJ2-7; D gene ambiguous. The V gene's germline CDR1 is MNHNY and CDR2 SVGAGI (reference sequence). Trimming stripped 1 base from V and 8 bases from J, with 15 bases between. This CDR3 region has 14 residues. Here the CDR3 reads CASSYLSRSGQQYF. Written as DNA, the CDR3 is TGTGCCAGCAGTTACTTGTCGAGGTCGGGTCAGCAGTACTTC.

The chain joins TRBV30 to TRBJ1-1; no firm D call. The CDR3 sequence is 12 residues long. The V gene's germline CDR1 is GTSNPN and CDR2 SVGIG (reference sequence). V was shortened by 5 bases and J by 3 bases, with 10 bases between the two germline ends. The CDR3 is CAWDDADTEAFF. The CDR3, as DNA: TGTGCCTGGGATGATGCGGACACTGAAGCTTTCTTT.

The chain is built from TRBV23-1 and TRBJ2-1; 9 positions agree with TRBD2. TRBV23-1 is designated an ORF whose function remains uncertain. The J segment lost 9 bases and the V segment lost 2 bases, leaving 2 bases of the junction unmatched. This CDR3 spans 13 amino acids. DNA for the CDR3: TGCGCCAGCAGTCAACCTAGCGGGATTGAGCAGTTCTTC. Protein product: CASSQPSGIEQFF.

The V gene is TRBV19, the J gene TRBJ1-1; D might be TRBD1 (6 bases). Deletions cut 3 bases from V and 1 base from J, with 6 bases between. Germline CDR1 LNHDA, CDR2 SQIVND (reference sequence). The CDR3 runs to 13 residues. DNA for the CDR3: TGTGCCAGTAGTATGACAGGGAACACTGAAGCTTTCTTT. Its translation: CASSMTGNTEAFF. The variable domain in full, with the rest retrieved from reference TRBV19 and TRBJ1-1, is DGGITQSPKYLFRKEGQNVTLSCEQNLNHDAMYWYRQDPGQGLRLIYYSQIVNDFQKGDIAEGYSVSREKKESFPLTVTSAQKNPTAFYLCASSMTGNTEAFFGQGTRLTVV.

The chain employs TRBV2 and TRBJ1-5; the D is unclear. This CDR3 comprises 15 residues. Germline V CDR1 and CDR2: SNHLY, FYNNEI. V lost 2 bases to trimming and J lost 9 bases, with 17 bases between them. The CDR3 is CASSEIRTARGPQHF. The CDR3 coding sequence is TGTGCCAGCAGTGAAATAAGGACCGCTCGGGGGCCCCAGCATTTT.

The chain carries TRBV6-5 and TRBJ1-6; 11 nucleotides align to TRBD1. The CDR3 has 14 amino acids. The ends lost 6 bases at V and 10 bases at J; junction bases unmatched: 5. The germline V gene has CDR1 MNHEY and CDR2 SVGAGI. The CDR3 nucleotides read TGTGCCAGCAGCCCGGGACAGGGGGTATCACCCCTCCACTTT. Encoded protein: CASSPGQGVSPLHF.

The genes are TRBV5-1 and TRBJ2-5; D remains ambiguous. V was cut by 4 bases and J by 5 bases, with 18 bases left in between. The CDR3 is 15 amino acids. CDR1 and CDR2 (germline): SGHRS, YFSETQ. The CDR3 nucleotides are TGCGCCAGCAGCGTGGCACTATCTATTGGGGAGACCCAGTACTTC. This translates into CASSVALSIGETQYF.

CDR3 DNA: TGTGCCAGCTCACCACCGGACAGATTTTCCTCGAATGAGCAGTTCTTC. It translates to CASSPPDRFSSNEQFF. The chain is built from TRBV18 and TRBJ2-1, with D tentatively TRBD1 (6 bases). From germline, CDR1 is KGHSH and CDR2 LQKENI. V was cut by 0 bases and J by 7 bases, with 16 bases left in between. This CDR3 is 16 amino acids long. The complete variable domain, with remaining parts taken from reference TRBV18 and TRBJ2-1, reads NAGVMQNPRHLVRRRGQEARLRCSPMKGHSHVYWYRQLPEEGLKFMVYLQKENIIDESGMPKERFSAEFPKEGPSILRIQQVVRGDSAAYFCASSPPDRFSSNEQFFGPGTRLTVL.

This chain uses TRBV18 with TRBJ1-4, with 7 nucleotides matching TRBD1. Per the germline V gene, CDR1 is KGHSH and CDR2 is LQKENI. Germline trimming cut 5 bases from V and 6 bases from J; bases unmatched to any gene: 9. The CDR3 spans 15 residues. The CDR3 nucleotides are TGTGCCAGCTCAAACTACAGGGGTGGAGATGAAAAACTGTTTTTT. This gives the protein CASSNYRGGDEKLFF.

V is TRBV19 and J is TRBJ1-6; D gene unclear. The CDR3 has 14 residues. Trimming took off 9 bases at V and 4 bases at J, with 13 bases between the two ends. CDR1 is LNHDA and CDR2 is SQIVND in the germline V gene (reference sequence). The CDR3 loop is CASQAGRYNSPLHF. Here the CDR3 DNA reads TGTGCCAGCCAGGCGGGCCGATATAATTCACCCCTCCACTTT.

The chain has TRBV28 and TRBJ1-5, with 10 bases that match TRBD1. V shed 11 bases, J shed 6 bases, and the junction held 10 bases outside the gene matches. The length of the CDR3 is 14 residues. The V gene's germline CDR1 is MDHEN and CDR2 SYDVKM. The CDR3 loop reads CAGLRTGGGQPQHF. The CDR3 nucleotides are TGTGCCGGCCTCAGGACAGGGGGGGGTCAGCCCCAGCATTTT.

This clone was seen more than once but under ten times. The V and J genes are TRBV6-5 and TRBJ1-4, with a possible D match to TRBD1 (6 bases). The CDR3 consists of 14 residues. CDR1 MNHEY and CDR2 SVGAGI come from the germline V gene. Deletions cut 2 bases from V and 4 bases from J, with 8 bases between. The CDR3 region is CASSYGQFNEKLFF. As DNA, the CDR3 is TGTGCCAGCAGTTACGGACAGTTTAATGAAAAACTGTTTTTT.

The J gene is TRBJ1-3, the V gene TRBV5-8; TRBD1 is a possible D gene (5 bases). Germline CDR1 is SGHTS and CDR2 is YDEGEE. The V gene lost 0 bases and the J gene lost 2 bases, with 9 bases spanning the gap. The CDR3 loop spans 15 amino acids. Written as DNA, the CDR3 is TGTGCCAGCAGCTTGGATCAGGGAACTGGAAACACCATATATTTT. This translates into CASSLDQGTGNTIYF.

This clone was seen only once. This chain uses TRBV27 with TRBJ1-1, with a tentative D call TRBD1 (6 bases). V gave up 2 bases and J gave up 3 bases, with 10 bases separating them. Germline V gene data show CDR1 as MNHEY and CDR2 as SMNVEV (reference sequence). The CDR3 length is 14 residues. The CDR3 reads CASSLQGKDTEAFF. As DNA, the CDR3 is TGTGCCAGCAGTTTACAGGGGAAAGACACTGAAGCTTTCTTT.

This rearrangement joins TRBV5-1 to TRBJ1-1; 7 bases are shared with TRBD1. V shed 0 bases and J 1 base; nucleotides not matched to a gene: 3. This CDR3 region has 15 residues. The V gene's germline CDR1 is SGHRS and CDR2 YFSETQ. The CDR3 here is CASSLAQGGNTEAFF. CDR3 DNA sequence: TGCGCCAGCAGCTTGGCCCAGGGGGGGAACACTGAAGCTTTCTTT. Supplemented by reference TRBV5-1 and TRBJ1-1, the full variable domain reads KAGVTQTPRYLIKTRGQQVTLSCSPISGHRSVSWYQQTPGQGLQFLFEYFSETQRNKGNFPGRFSGRQFSNSRSEMNVSTLELGDSALYLCASSLAQGGNTEAFFGQGTRLTVV.